The next 15 T cell receptor beta chains were all read from a single sample in a study of T cell repertoires in cytomegalovirus infection. TCRdb processed the reads anew with MiXCR; each CDR3 protein has one entry. Found here are fewer than 250,000 distinct CDR3 sequences, over 20% of them singletons; the top ten hold 18%. Sample: CD8+ T cells from PBMCs. These receptors were obtained from a human donor in good health (CMV status not recorded). Some clones in this sample may be carry-over from other donors' samples.

There are many counts of this clonotype. The CDR3 protein is CASSRTTGTRNTIYF. The CDR3, as DNA: TGTGCCAGCAGCAGGACGACAGGGACCAGAAACACCATATATTTT. This sequence joins TRBV7-6 and TRBJ1-3; 7 bases are a match to TRBD1. The CDR3 is 15 residues long. Germline V gives CDR1 SGHVS, CDR2 FNYEAQ. J lost 5 bases, V lost 5 bases, and 9 bases had no gene match.

Many counts were recorded for this clonotype. This chain links TRBV28 with TRBJ2-1; maybe TRBD2 (6 bases). Germline CDR1 MDHEN, CDR2 SYDVKM. The CDR3 covers 15 residues. V lost 5 bases and J 9 bases, leaving 20 bases between the germline ends. CDR3 nucleotides: TGTGCCAGCAGTCCAACGGATCGGGGAGGATTTGAGCAGTTCTTC. Its protein product is CASSPTDRGGFEQFF.

This clonotype was picked up many times. CDR3 in amino acids: CASSEAPDSNQPQHF. In DNA form, the CDR3 reads TGTGCCAGCAGTGAAGCGCCCGATAGCAATCAGCCCCAGCATTTT. The chain uses TRBV2 and TRBJ1-5; D unclear. CDR1 and CDR2 (germline): SNHLY, FYNNEI. The CDR3 runs to 15 residues. Trimming took off 0 bases at V and 0 bases at J, with 6 bases between the two ends.

This rearrangement joins TRBV20-1 to TRBJ2-1; possibly TRBD1 or TRBD2 for D (6 bases each). This CDR3 has 11 residues. Germline V gene sequence: CDR1 DFQATT, CDR2 SNEGSKA (reference sequence). Trimming took off 5 bases at V and 10 bases at J, with 12 bases between the two ends. DNA for the CDR3: TGCAGTGCTGGTGGGGGGCACGAGCAGTTCTTC. Translating gives CSAGGGHEQFF.

This rearrangement joins TRBV6-1 to TRBJ1-5; 8 nucleotides line up with TRBD1. Trimming took 3 bases from V and 6 from J; bases not matched to a gene: 7. CDR1 MNHNS and CDR2 SASEGT come from the germline V gene. The CDR3 contains 15 residues. The CDR3 is CASSDPTGGRQPQHF. CDR3 nucleotide sequence: TGTGCCAGCAGTGACCCCACAGGGGGTCGTCAGCCCCAGCATTTT.

V gene TRBV29-1 combines with J gene TRBJ2-7, with 10 positions matching TRBD1. Germline CDR1 reads SQVTM; CDR2 reads ANQGSEA. The trim removed 6 bases at V and 2 bases at J, leaving 4 bases unmatched. This CDR3 is built from 13 residues. The CDR3 DNA is TGCAGCGTGAGGACAGGGGGTACCTACGAGCAGTACTTC. This gives the protein CSVRTGGTYEQYF.

The rearrangement uses TRBV24-1 and TRBJ2-1; D may be TRBD2 (6 bases). This CDR3 spans 17 amino acids. V shed 4 bases and J shed 1 base, with 16 bases lying between them. Germline V gene sequence: CDR1 KGHDR, CDR2 SFDVKD. The DNA for the CDR3 is TGTGCCACCAGTGACCTTTCCAACGCGGGATCCTACAATGAGCAGTTCTTC. Translation: CATSDLSNAGSYNEQFF.

This clonotype was seen ten or more times. V usage is TRBV7-9 and J usage is TRBJ2-7; D is undetermined. The germline V and J ends were trimmed by 6 bases and 8 bases, with 23 bases remaining between them. This CDR3 is built from 15 residues. Germline loops: CDR1 SEHNR, CDR2 FQNEAQ (reference sequence). CDR3: CASSSSDGSLVKQYF. The CDR3 nucleotides are TGTGCCAGCAGTTCTTCCGACGGGTCTTTAGTGAAGCAGTACTTC.

V gene TRBV20-1 combines with J gene TRBJ2-3; perhaps TRBD2 as D (6 bases). The CDR3 runs to 15 residues. Trimming removed 5 bases from V and 1 base from J, with 16 bases in between. Per the germline V gene, CDR1 is DFQATT and CDR2 is SNEGSKA (reference sequence). CDR3 sequence (DNA): TGCAGTGCTGCCGGGGGACCCTGGGGCACAGATACGCAGTATTTT. It yields the protein CSAAGGPWGTDTQYF.

Details on this clonotype: A much bigger clone sits one base away, suggesting this may be a read error. This rearrangement joins TRBV12-3 or TRBV12-4 to TRBJ1-1, with a weak D call TRBD1 (6 bases). The CDR3 has 16 residues. Between the trimmed V and J ends, which lost 5 bases and 5 bases, there was a span of 21 bases. CDR3 sequence: CASSPSDRTQGTEAFF. The CDR3 bases are TGTGCCAGCAGTCCGTCCGACAGGACCCAGGGGACTGAAGCTTTCTTT.

V usage is TRBV25-1 and J usage is TRBJ1-4; D is perhaps TRBD1 (6 bases). Germline loops: CDR1 MGHDK, CDR2 SYGVNS. V lost 5 bases and J lost 2, with 9 bases in between. CDR3 length equals 14 residues. The CDR3 protein is CASSRTATNEKLFF. The CDR3 nucleotides are TGTGCCAGCAGTCGGACAGCGACTAATGAAAAACTGTTTTTT.

The J gene is TRBJ1-1, the V gene TRBV20-1, with a weak D call TRBD1 (6 bases). Germline V gene sequence: CDR1 DFQATT, CDR2 SNEGSKA (reference sequence). V lost 5 bases and J 2 bases, leaving 27 bases between the germline ends. The CDR3 spans 18 residues. The CDR3 DNA sequence: TGCAGTGCTCGATCAGATCGAGGTATAACAGGGAAAAACACTGAAGCTTTCTTT. Its translation is CSARSDRGITGKNTEAFF.

This clonotype was seen more than once but under ten times. This chain links TRBV20-1 with TRBJ1-1, with no clear D. The ends were cut back, 0 bases at V and 0 bases at J, with 5 bases in the middle. This CDR3 region has 13 residues. Germline assignment: CDR1 DFQATT and CDR2 SNEGSKA (reference sequence). CDR3 sequence reads: CSAREVLNTEAFF. In nucleotides, the CDR3 is TGCAGTGCTAGAGAAGTCCTGAACACTGAAGCTTTCTTT.

The chain has TRBV6-5 and TRBJ2-5; tentatively, D is TRBD1 or TRBD2 (6 bases each). Trimming removed 2 bases from V and 0 bases from J, with 10 bases in between. The germline V gene encodes CDR1 MNHEY and CDR2 SVGAGI. This CDR3 contains 15 residues. The CDR3 DNA reads as TGTGCCAGCAGTTACAGGGGGGAGTACCAAGAGACCCAGTACTTC. Protein: CASSYRGEYQETQYF.

The sample holds many counts of this clonotype. The rearrangement links TRBV7-3 to TRBJ2-3; 7 bases fit TRBD1. This CDR3 has 16 residues. Per germline, CDR1 SGHTA and CDR2 FQGTGA. Trimming removed 5 bases from V and 10 bases from J; junction bases left unmatched: 18. CDR3 sequence reads: CASSPRDSGSLAPQYF. DNA for the CDR3: TGTGCCAGCAGCCCTCGGGACAGCGGTTCGTTGGCTCCGCAGTATTTT. Combining the CDR3 with reference TRBV7-3 and TRBJ2-3 gives the whole variable domain GAGVSQTPSNKVTEKGKYVELRCDPISGHTALYWYRQSLGQGPEFLIYFQGTGAADDSGLPNDRFFAVRPEGSVSTLKIQRTERGDSAVYLCASSPRDSGSLAPQYFGPGTRLTVL.